One and the same sample provided the 5 T cell receptor beta chains below, sequenced in a study of cytomegalovirus exposure and HLA in healthy donors. PCR used 60 Vbeta primers and 13 Jbeta primers. Measured with immunoSEQ multiplex PCR; TCRdb has only the in-frame clones, and not every one. The sample carries around 150,000 clones, around 68% recorded once. The sequenced material came from PBMCs. Source of these receptors: a woman in her thirties or forties in good health and CMV-seropositive.

In DNA form, the CDR3 reads TGTGCCAGCAGTTCTCCGGGGAGGTCTCCCGACACAGATACGCAGTATTTT. Amino acid sequence: CASSSPGRSPDTDTQYF. The chain links TRBV28 to TRBJ2-3, with D maybe TRBD2 (6 bases). The CDR3 has 17 residues. The germline V gene encodes CDR1 MDHEN and CDR2 SYDVKM. V lost 4 bases, J lost 2 bases, and 19 bases lay in between.

The genes are TRBV11-1 and TRBJ1-1; 8 bases map to TRBD1. The CDR3 loop spans 14 amino acids. V lost 5 bases, J lost 1 base, and 3 bases stayed unmatched. Germline-derived CDR1 and CDR2 are SGHAT and FQDESV (reference sequence). The CDR3 DNA is TGTGCCAGCAGCCACAGGGGGGCGAACACTGAAGCTTTCTTT. Amino acids: CASSHRGANTEAFF.

The rearrangement joins TRBV6-5 to TRBJ1-1, with a possible D match to TRBD1 (5 bases). This CDR3 spans 14 amino acids. The germline V gene encodes CDR1 MNHEY and CDR2 SVGAGI. V was cut by 2 bases and J by 5 bases, with 12 bases left in between. CDR3 nucleotide sequence: TGTGCCAGCAGTTACGGCAGGGCGCGAACTGAAGCTTTCTTT. Translation: CASSYGRARTEAFF.

J is TRBJ2-5 and V is TRBV2; D unresolved. In germline, CDR1 is SNHLY, CDR2 FYNNEI. V gave up 5 bases and J gave up 4 bases, with 11 bases separating them. The CDR3 totals 13 residues. The chain's CDR3 is CASSFGWRETQYF. In nucleotides, the CDR3 is TGTGCCAGCAGTTTCGGGTGGCGAGAGACCCAGTACTTC.

The rearrangement links TRBV27 to TRBJ2-1, with 12 bases matching TRBD1. CDR1 and CDR2 from the germline V gene are MNHEY and SMNVEV (reference sequence). The CDR3 is 14 residues long. Germline trimming cut 2 bases from V and 10 bases from J; bases unmatched to any gene: 3. This CDR3 is CASSLGTGGWEQFF. The CDR3 region has the DNA TGTGCCAGCAGTTTAGGGACAGGGGGCTGGGAGCAGTTCTTC.